Listed below are T cell receptor beta chains from one sample, sequenced in a study of PD-L1 blockade in urothelial cancer. Generated by immunoSEQ multiplex PCR, the TCRdb table keeps only in-frame clones and is missing some. The table lists about 45,000 clones, around nine tenths of them singletons. The sequenced sample was PBMCs, obtained around atezolizumab (anti-PD-L1) treatment. The receptors were sampled from a donor aged 40 or over with urothelial cancer. The CDR3 runs from the conserved cysteine through the conserved F or W. D genes are given only for firm matches. The size of a clone is reported for some rows only, either as once, few or many, or as a class for expanded clones.

abundance: NA; d_gene: NA; v_gene: TRBV9; j_gene: TRBJ2-1; CDR3aa: CASSVGASRGGYNEQFF; CDR3nt: TGTGCCAGCAGTGTAGGGGCTAGCCGAGGAGGTTACAATGAGCAGTTCTTC
abundance: NA; d_gene: TRBD2; v_gene: TRBV27; j_gene: TRBJ2-1; CDR3aa: CASSGRLAEQFF; CDR3nt: TGTGCCAGCAGTGGCCGACTAGCGGAGCAGTTCTTC
abundance: NA; d_gene: NA; v_gene: TRBV5-8; j_gene: TRBJ1-3; CDR3aa: CASSWGRPGNTIYF; CDR3nt: TGTGCCAGCAGCTGGGGCAGGCCTGGAAACACCATATATTTT
abundance: NA; d_gene: TRBD1; v_gene: TRBV5-1; j_gene: TRBJ2-7; CDR3aa: CASSPLGTGANEQYF; CDR3nt: TGCGCCAGCAGCCCACTTGGGACAGGAGCCAACGAGCAGTACTTC
abundance: NA; d_gene: TRBD2; v_gene: TRBV4-3; j_gene: TRBJ2-7; CDR3aa: CASSHAGGYEQYF; CDR3nt: TGCGCCAGCAGCCATGCGGGAGGGTACGAGCAGTACTTC
abundance: NA; d_gene: TRBD1; v_gene: TRBV5-1; j_gene: TRBJ2-2; CDR3aa: CASRRTGDGAGELFF; CDR3nt: TGCGCCAGCAGGAGGACAGGGGATGGGGCCGGGGAGCTGTTTTTT
abundance: NA; d_gene: NA; v_gene: TRBV7-2; j_gene: TRBJ2-7; CDR3aa: CASSLAGGTRYEQYF; CDR3nt: TGTGCCAGCAGCTTAGCGGGGGGTACTCGGTACGAGCAGTACTTC
abundance: NA; d_gene: TRBD2; v_gene: TRBV9; j_gene: TRBJ2-1; CDR3aa: CASSARTSRRAEQFF; CDR3nt: TGTGCCAGCAGCGCCCGGACTAGCCGGAGGGCTGAGCAGTTCTTC
abundance: NA; d_gene: TRBD1; v_gene: TRBV30; j_gene: TRBJ1-1; CDR3aa: CAWSVPQGGYGTEAFF; CDR3nt: TGTGCCTGGAGTGTACCACAGGGGGGGTATGGCACTGAAGCTTTCTTT
abundance: NA; d_gene: NA; v_gene: TRBV5-5; j_gene: TRBJ2-7; CDR3aa: CASSSGDSYEQYF; CDR3nt: TGTGCCAGCAGCTCAGGGGACTCCTACGAGCAGTACTTC
abundance: once; d_gene: NA; v_gene: TRBV6-5; j_gene: TRBJ2-2; CDR3aa: CASSSGTGELFF; CDR3nt: TGTGCCAGCAGTTCCGGGACCGGGGAGCTGTTTTTT
abundance: NA; d_gene: TRBD2; v_gene: TRBV5-4; j_gene: TRBJ2-7; CDR3aa: CASSETSGRAEQYF; CDR3nt: TGTGCCAGCAGCGAAACTAGCGGGAGGGCCGAGCAGTACTTC
abundance: NA; d_gene: NA; v_gene: TRBV7-8; j_gene: TRBJ1-2; CDR3aa: CASSFGPYGYTF; CDR3nt: TGTGCCAGCAGCTTTGGGCCCTATGGCTACACCTTC
abundance: NA; d_gene: NA; v_gene: TRBV7-6; j_gene: TRBJ2-1; CDR3aa: CASSLSFDEQFF; CDR3nt: TGTGCCAGCAGCTTATCCTTCGATGAGCAGTTCTTC
abundance: NA; d_gene: TRBD1; v_gene: TRBV4-1; j_gene: TRBJ2-1; CDR3aa: CASSRQGGNEQFF; CDR3nt: TGCGCCAGCAGCCGACAGGGGGGCAATGAGCAGTTCTTC
abundance: NA; d_gene: TRBD1; v_gene: TRBV28; j_gene: TRBJ1-1; CDR3aa: CASSDRGQRSSEAFF; CDR3nt: TGTGCCAGCAGTGACAGGGGCCAGAGGTCTTCTGAAGCTTTCTTT
abundance: NA; d_gene: TRBD1; v_gene: TRBV30; j_gene: TRBJ1-1; CDR3aa: CAWSVFHFLSPTGGDTEAFF; CDR3nt: TGTGCCTGGAGTGTCTTCCACTTCCTATCCCCCACAGGGGGCGATACTGAAGCTTTCTTT
abundance: NA; d_gene: NA; v_gene: TRBV5-8; j_gene: TRBJ2-2; CDR3aa: CASPASGSANTGELFF; CDR3nt: TGTGCCAGCCCAGCCAGCGGATCCGCGAACACCGGGGAGCTGTTTTTT
abundance: NA; d_gene: NA; v_gene: TRBV7-9; j_gene: TRBJ2-1; CDR3aa: CASSAGLYDNEQFF; CDR3nt: TGTGCCAGCAGCGCGGGACTGTACGACAATGAGCAGTTCTTC
abundance: NA; d_gene: NA; v_gene: TRBV7-3; j_gene: TRBJ2-2; CDR3aa: CASSEGVNTGELFF; CDR3nt: TGTGCCAGCAGCGAGGGGGTGAACACCGGGGAGCTGTTTTTT
abundance: NA; d_gene: TRBD2; v_gene: TRBV4-3; j_gene: TRBJ2-1; CDR3aa: CAAPKGGRAVPHNEQFF; CDR3nt: TGCGCCGCCCCCAAGGGCGGGAGGGCCGTTCCTCACAATGAGCAGTTCTTC
abundance: NA; d_gene: TRBD2; v_gene: TRBV7-2; j_gene: TRBJ2-5; CDR3aa: CASSSELGLAGGETQYF; CDR3nt: TGTGCCAGCAGCTCCGAGCTGGGACTAGCGGGAGGTGAGACCCAGTACTTC
abundance: NA; d_gene: NA; v_gene: TRBV29-1; j_gene: TRBJ2-2; CDR3aa: CSVEARGTPANTGELFF; CDR3nt: TGCAGCGTTGAAGCCCGCGGGACCCCGGCGAACACCGGGGAGCTGTTTTTT
abundance: NA; d_gene: TRBD2; v_gene: TRBV30; j_gene: TRBJ2-1; CDR3aa: CAWSWGLAGVEQFF; CDR3nt: TGTGCCTGGAGTTGGGGACTAGCGGGAGTGGAGCAGTTCTTC
abundance: few; d_gene: NA; v_gene: TRBV7-3; j_gene: TRBJ2-2; CDR3aa: CASRGASGTGELFF; CDR3nt: TGTGCCAGCAGGGGGGCTAGCGGCACCGGGGAGCTGTTTTTT
abundance: NA; d_gene: NA; v_gene: TRBV4-1; j_gene: TRBJ2-4; CDR3aa: CASSQVWGGRGGIQYF; CDR3nt: TGCGCCAGCAGCCAAGTTTGGGGCGGGCGAGGGGGCATTCAGTACTTC
abundance: NA; d_gene: TRBD1; v_gene: TRBV5-1; j_gene: TRBJ2-3; CDR3aa: CASSQGQGEDTQYF; CDR3nt: TGCGCCAGCAGCCAAGGACAGGGGGAGGATACGCAGTATTTT
abundance: NA; d_gene: TRBD1; v_gene: TRBV5-1; j_gene: TRBJ1-2; CDR3aa: CASSLGTGVYGYTF; CDR3nt: TGCGCCAGCAGCTTGGGGACAGGGGTTTATGGCTACACCTTC
abundance: NA; d_gene: TRBD1; v_gene: TRBV4-2; j_gene: TRBJ1-5; CDR3aa: CASSPVGQGSNQPQHF; CDR3nt: TGTGCCAGCAGCCCGGTAGGACAGGGAAGCAATCAGCCCCAGCATTTT
abundance: NA; d_gene: TRBD1; v_gene: TRBV28; j_gene: TRBJ2-5; CDR3aa: CASSLGRQGIWYQETQYF; CDR3nt: TGTGCCAGCAGTTTGGGAAGACAGGGCATCTGGTACCAAGAGACCCAGTACTTC
abundance: NA; d_gene: NA; v_gene: TRBV19; j_gene: TRBJ2-3; CDR3aa: CASSIQGTRWGTDTQYF; CDR3nt: TGTGCCAGTAGTATACAGGGGACCAGGTGGGGCACAGATACGCAGTATTTT
abundance: NA; d_gene: NA; v_gene: TRBV7-2; j_gene: TRBJ2-7; CDR3aa: CASSLRYEQYF; CDR3nt: TGTGCCAGCAGCTTACGCTACGAGCAGTACTTC
abundance: NA; d_gene: NA; v_gene: TRBV2; j_gene: TRBJ2-7; CDR3aa: CASSEALQGPEQYF; CDR3nt: TGTGCCAGCAGTGAAGCGCTTCAGGGGCCCGAGCAGTACTTC
abundance: NA; d_gene: NA; v_gene: TRBV19; j_gene: TRBJ1-5; CDR3aa: CASTRGVGSGNQPQHF; CDR3nt: TGTGCCAGTACCCGGGGGGTGGGCTCCGGTAATCAGCCCCAGCATTTT
abundance: NA; d_gene: TRBD1; v_gene: TRBV5-4; j_gene: TRBJ2-5; CDR3aa: CASSQEWGTGGETQYF; CDR3nt: TGCGCCAGCAGCCAAGAATGGGGGACAGGGGGAGAGACCCAGTACTTC
abundance: once; d_gene: TRBD2; v_gene: TRBV10-3; j_gene: TRBJ2-1; CDR3aa: CAISEGSSGSNEQFF; CDR3nt: TGTGCCATCAGTGAGGGGTCTAGCGGGAGCAATGAGCAGTTCTTC
abundance: NA; d_gene: NA; v_gene: TRBV5-8; j_gene: TRBJ2-5; CDR3aa: CASSPGLQGVGQETQYF; CDR3nt: TGTGCCAGCAGCCCGGGACTCCAGGGGGTGGGTCAAGAGACCCAGTACTTC
abundance: NA; d_gene: NA; v_gene: TRBV28; j_gene: TRBJ2-3; CDR3aa: CASMRVTQYF; CDR3nt: TGTGCCAGCATGCGCGTTACGCAGTATTTT
abundance: NA; d_gene: TRBD1; v_gene: TRBV11-2; j_gene: TRBJ1-2; CDR3aa: CASSPGQPYGYTF; CDR3nt: TGTGCCAGCAGCCCGGGACAGCCATATGGCTACACCTTC
abundance: NA; d_gene: TRBD1; v_gene: TRBV7-9; j_gene: TRBJ2-2; CDR3aa: CASSPRDREGTGELFF; CDR3nt: TGTGCCAGCAGCCCGCGGGACAGGGAGGGGACCGGGGAGCTGTTTTTT
abundance: NA; d_gene: TRBD1; v_gene: TRBV7-9; j_gene: TRBJ1-5; CDR3aa: CASSQGGTGRNQPQHF; CDR3nt: TGTGCCAGCAGCCAGGGGGGGACAGGCCGCAATCAGCCCCAGCATTTT
abundance: NA; d_gene: NA; v_gene: TRBV5-5; j_gene: TRBJ2-1; CDR3aa: CASSLGQASYNEQFF; CDR3nt: TGTGCCAGCAGCTTGGGCCAGGCCTCCTACAATGAGCAGTTCTTC
abundance: NA; d_gene: TRBD1; v_gene: TRBV18; j_gene: TRBJ2-7; CDR3aa: CASSPDRGGGAYEQYF; CDR3nt: TGTGCCAGCTCACCGGACAGGGGTGGAGGGGCCTACGAGCAGTACTTC
abundance: NA; d_gene: NA; v_gene: TRBV30; j_gene: TRBJ1-4; CDR3aa: CAWSVPGGWEKLFF; CDR3nt: TGTGCCTGGAGTGTTCCCGGGGGATGGGAAAAACTGTTTTTT
abundance: NA; d_gene: TRBD1; v_gene: TRBV19; j_gene: TRBJ2-7; CDR3aa: CASSISPGQSYEQYF; CDR3nt: TGTGCCAGTAGTATAAGTCCGGGACAGAGCTACGAGCAGTACTTC
abundance: NA; d_gene: TRBD1; v_gene: TRBV5-6; j_gene: TRBJ1-5; CDR3aa: CASSSTTGSNQPQHF; CDR3nt: TGTGCCAGCAGCTCGACGACAGGGAGCAATCAGCCCCAGCATTTT
abundance: NA; d_gene: NA; v_gene: TRBV6-5; j_gene: TRBJ2-2; CDR3aa: CASSFHGQSNTGELFF; CDR3nt: TGTGCCAGCAGTTTTCATGGACAGTCGAACACCGGGGAGCTGTTTTTT
abundance: NA; d_gene: NA; v_gene: TRBV6-5; j_gene: TRBJ2-3; CDR3aa: CASSYGGWGGTDTQYF; CDR3nt: TGTGCCAGCAGTTACGGGGGTTGGGGGGGCACAGATACGCAGTATTTT
abundance: NA; d_gene: NA; v_gene: TRBV2; j_gene: TRBJ1-1; CDR3aa: CASRIFNSPKAEAFF; CDR3nt: TGTGCCAGCAGAATCTTCAACAGTCCCAAGGCTGAAGCTTTCTTT
abundance: NA; d_gene: NA; v_gene: TRBV7-8; j_gene: TRBJ1-5; CDR3aa: CASSLGGGGRFSNQPQHF; CDR3nt: TGTGCCAGCAGCTTGGGGGGTGGCGGGAGATTTAGCAATCAGCCCCAGCATTTT
abundance: NA; d_gene: NA; v_gene: TRBV7-3; j_gene: TRBJ2-2; CDR3aa: CASSLIGGSTGELFF; CDR3nt: TGTGCCAGCAGCTTAATTGGGGGGAGCACCGGGGAGCTGTTTTTT
abundance: NA; d_gene: TRBD2; v_gene: TRBV7-8; j_gene: TRBJ2-2; CDR3aa: CASRSGLAANTGELFF; CDR3nt: TGTGCCAGCAGAAGCGGACTAGCGGCGAACACCGGGGAGCTGTTTTTT
abundance: NA; d_gene: NA; v_gene: TRBV18; j_gene: TRBJ1-4; CDR3aa: CASSPGGDEKLFF; CDR3nt: TGTGCCAGCTCACCGGGGGGGGATGAAAAACTGTTTTTT
abundance: NA; d_gene: NA; v_gene: TRBV27; j_gene: TRBJ2-1; CDR3aa: CASSSFLRARSYNEQFF; CDR3nt: TGTGCCAGCAGTTCATTCCTGCGAGCCCGCTCCTACAATGAGCAGTTCTTC
abundance: NA; d_gene: NA; v_gene: TRBV4-3; j_gene: TRBJ1-3; CDR3aa: CASSQDGAGKISGNTIYF; CDR3nt: TGCGCCAGCAGCCAAGATGGGGCAGGAAAAATCTCTGGAAACACCATATATTTT
abundance: NA; d_gene: NA; v_gene: TRBV14; j_gene: TRBJ2-7; CDR3aa: CASSQVLYEQYF; CDR3nt: TGTGCCAGCAGCCAAGTCCTTTACGAGCAGTACTTC
abundance: NA; d_gene: NA; v_gene: TRBV18; j_gene: TRBJ2-5; CDR3aa: CASSSGGQKETQYF; CDR3nt: TGTGCCAGCTCATCGGGAGGACAGAAAGAGACCCAGTACTTC
abundance: NA; d_gene: TRBD1; v_gene: TRBV6-1; j_gene: TRBJ2-7; CDR3aa: CASSPQGNYEQYF; CDR3nt: TGTGCCAGCAGTCCACAGGGGAACTACGAGCAGTACTTC
abundance: NA; d_gene: NA; v_gene: TRBV7-2; j_gene: TRBJ1-1; CDR3aa: CASSYGRGTEAFF; CDR3nt: TGTGCCAGCAGCTACGGCCGGGGCACTGAAGCTTTCTTT
abundance: NA; d_gene: NA; v_gene: TRBV9; j_gene: TRBJ2-1; CDR3aa: CASSGGTDNEQFF; CDR3nt: TGTGCCAGCAGCGGTGGGACTGACAATGAGCAGTTCTTC